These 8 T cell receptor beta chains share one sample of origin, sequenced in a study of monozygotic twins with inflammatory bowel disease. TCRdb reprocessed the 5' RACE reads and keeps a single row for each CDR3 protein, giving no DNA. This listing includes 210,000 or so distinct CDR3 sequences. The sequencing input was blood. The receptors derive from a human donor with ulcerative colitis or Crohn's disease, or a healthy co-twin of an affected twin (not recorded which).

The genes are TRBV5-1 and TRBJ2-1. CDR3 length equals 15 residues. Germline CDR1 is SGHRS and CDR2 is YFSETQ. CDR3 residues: CASSFDLTTYNEQFF.

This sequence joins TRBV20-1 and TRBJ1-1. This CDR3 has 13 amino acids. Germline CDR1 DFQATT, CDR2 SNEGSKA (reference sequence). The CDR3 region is CSAKTDVNTEAFF.

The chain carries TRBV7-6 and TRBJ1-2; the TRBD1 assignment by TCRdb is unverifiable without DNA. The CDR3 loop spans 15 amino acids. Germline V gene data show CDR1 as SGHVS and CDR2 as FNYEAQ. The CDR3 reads CASSLGPAGVGGYTF.

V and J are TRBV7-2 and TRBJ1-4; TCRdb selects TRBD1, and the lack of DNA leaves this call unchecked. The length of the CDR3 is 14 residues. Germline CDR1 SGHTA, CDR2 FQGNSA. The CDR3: CASSLRGRGEKLFF.

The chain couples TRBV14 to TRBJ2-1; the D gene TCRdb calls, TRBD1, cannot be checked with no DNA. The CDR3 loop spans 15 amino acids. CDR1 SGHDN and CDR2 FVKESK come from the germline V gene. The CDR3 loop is CASSLRDRLYNEQFF.

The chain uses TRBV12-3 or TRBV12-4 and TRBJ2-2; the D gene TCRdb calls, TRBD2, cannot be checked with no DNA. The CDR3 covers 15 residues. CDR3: CASSSGLVHTGELFF.

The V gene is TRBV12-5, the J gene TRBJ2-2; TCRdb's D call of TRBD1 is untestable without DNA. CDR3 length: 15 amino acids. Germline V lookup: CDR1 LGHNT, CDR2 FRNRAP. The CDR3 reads CASGPGQVLAGELFF.

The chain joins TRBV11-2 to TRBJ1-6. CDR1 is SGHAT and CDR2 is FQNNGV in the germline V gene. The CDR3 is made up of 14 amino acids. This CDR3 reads CASSFNPYNSPLHF.